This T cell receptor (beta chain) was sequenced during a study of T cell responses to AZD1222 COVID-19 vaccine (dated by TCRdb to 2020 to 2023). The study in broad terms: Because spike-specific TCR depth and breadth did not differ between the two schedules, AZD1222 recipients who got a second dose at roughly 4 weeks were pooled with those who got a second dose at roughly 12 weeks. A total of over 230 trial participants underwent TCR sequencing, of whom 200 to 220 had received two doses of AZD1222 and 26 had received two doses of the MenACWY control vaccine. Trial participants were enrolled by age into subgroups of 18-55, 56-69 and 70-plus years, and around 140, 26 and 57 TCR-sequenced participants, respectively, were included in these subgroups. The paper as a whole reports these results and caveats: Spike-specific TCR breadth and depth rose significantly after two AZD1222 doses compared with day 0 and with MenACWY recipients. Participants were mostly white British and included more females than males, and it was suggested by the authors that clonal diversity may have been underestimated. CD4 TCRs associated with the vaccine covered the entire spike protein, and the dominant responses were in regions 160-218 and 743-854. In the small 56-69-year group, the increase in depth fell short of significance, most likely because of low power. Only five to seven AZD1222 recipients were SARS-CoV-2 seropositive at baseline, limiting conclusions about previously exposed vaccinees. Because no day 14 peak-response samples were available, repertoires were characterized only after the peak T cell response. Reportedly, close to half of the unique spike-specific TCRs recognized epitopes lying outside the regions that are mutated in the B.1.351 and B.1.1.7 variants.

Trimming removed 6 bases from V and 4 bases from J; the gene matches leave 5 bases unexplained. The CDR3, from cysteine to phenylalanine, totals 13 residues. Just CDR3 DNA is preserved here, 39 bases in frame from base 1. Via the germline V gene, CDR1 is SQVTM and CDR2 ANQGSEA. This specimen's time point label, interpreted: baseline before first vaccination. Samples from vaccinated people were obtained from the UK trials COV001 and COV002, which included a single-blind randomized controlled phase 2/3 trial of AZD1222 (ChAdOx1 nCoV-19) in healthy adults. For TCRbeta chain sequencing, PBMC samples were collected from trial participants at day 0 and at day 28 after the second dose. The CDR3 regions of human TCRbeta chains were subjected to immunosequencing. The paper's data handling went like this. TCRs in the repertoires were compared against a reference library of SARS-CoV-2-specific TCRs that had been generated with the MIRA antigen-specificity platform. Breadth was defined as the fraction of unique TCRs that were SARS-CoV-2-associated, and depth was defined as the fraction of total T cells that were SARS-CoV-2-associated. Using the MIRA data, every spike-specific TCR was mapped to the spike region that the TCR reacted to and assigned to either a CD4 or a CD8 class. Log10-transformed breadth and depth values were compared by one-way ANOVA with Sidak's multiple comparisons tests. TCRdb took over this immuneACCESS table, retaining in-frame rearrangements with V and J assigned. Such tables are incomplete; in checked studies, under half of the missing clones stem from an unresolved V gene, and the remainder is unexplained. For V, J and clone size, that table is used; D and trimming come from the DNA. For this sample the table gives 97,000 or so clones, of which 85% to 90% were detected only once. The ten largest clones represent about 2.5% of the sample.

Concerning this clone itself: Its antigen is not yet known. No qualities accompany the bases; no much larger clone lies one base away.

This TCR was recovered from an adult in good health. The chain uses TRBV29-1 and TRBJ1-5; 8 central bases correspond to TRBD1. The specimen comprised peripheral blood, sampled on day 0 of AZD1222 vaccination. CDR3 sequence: CSVMTGENQPQHF. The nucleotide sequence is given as TGCAGCGTGATGACAGGGGAAAATCAGCCCCAGCATTTT.